The rows below give T cell receptor beta chains drawn from one sample of a study of T-cell memory formation after mild COVID-19. TCRdb re-called the 5' RACE reads with MiXCR, one entry per CDR3 protein. The sample includes about 500,000 distinct CDR3 sequences, around 20% of them seen just once. Sequenced: PBMCs or a T cell subset sorted from them (not recorded which). The receptors derive from an adult woman who had mild COVID-19 (a few samples of this study predate the infection). Cell type and time point are not known. CDR3s include the opening cysteine and the closing phenylalanine or tryptophan. Each record gives: CDR3 protein, V gene, J gene.

CDR3: CASSSSGGREQYF
V: TRBV12-3/TRBV12-4
J: TRBJ2-7

CDR3: CASKRVAGVPGETQYF
V: TRBV21-1
J: TRBJ2-5

CDR3: CASSFVGENEQFF
V: TRBV5-6
J: TRBJ2-1

CDR3: CSVPGLAGVDTQYF
V: TRBV29-1
J: TRBJ2-3

CDR3: CASSTSDSSSGANVLTF
V: TRBV11-1
J: TRBJ2-6

CDR3: CASSWGAPSTDTQYF
V: TRBV13
J: TRBJ2-3

CDR3: CASSLTGINYEQYF
V: TRBV5-1
J: TRBJ2-7

CDR3: CASSLRLAGDNNEQFF
V: TRBV7-9
J: TRBJ2-1

CDR3: CASTIAPNTEAFF
V: TRBV7-9
J: TRBJ1-1

CDR3: CASSFWGELAGDTQYF
V: TRBV11-2
J: TRBJ2-3

CDR3: CSASYRGSHNEQFF
V: TRBV20-1
J: TRBJ2-1

CDR3: CASSPDRDLNTEAFF
V: TRBV18
J: TRBJ1-1

CDR3: CASSLVGRGDYEQYF
V: TRBV5-5
J: TRBJ2-7

CDR3: CASSKGQGAYEQYF
V: TRBV6-2/TRBV6-3
J: TRBJ2-7

CDR3: CATAGGSSNEQFF
V: TRBV15
J: TRBJ2-1

CDR3: CASSFTPGNRPHNEQFF
V: TRBV7-9
J: TRBJ2-1

CDR3: CASSLEPGRYQFF
V: TRBV7-7
J: TRBJ2-1